This T cell receptor (beta chain) emerged from a study of blood T cell repertoires in COVID-19 (dated by TCRdb to the early 2020s). Regarding the study in general: Collaborator samples came from the United States, Italy and Spain and covered acute and convalescent phases of COVID-19. The samples were drawn from two sources: the first 160 participants of the ongoing ImmuneRACE study, and approximately 1,300 subjects contributed by 6 global collaborators. The prospective study material was composed of cDNA or gDNA derived from T cells, B-cell-depleted T cells, or PBMCs. A de-identified subject ID, COVID-19 status, age in years and sex were almost always included in the sample metadata. The repertoires were released in a freely available public database meant as a resource for research on the immune response to SARS-CoV-2. Where available, HLA class I and class II types were obtained from metadata supplied by the sample provider rather than from assay-based typing. Subjects who had been exposed to COVID-19, were actively infected with it, or had recovered from it provided the deeply sampled blood TCRbeta repertoires that made up the dataset.

Collaborating institutions collected whole blood in K2EDTA tubes following their own protocols. For TCRbeta analysis, collaborators shipped samples as frozen whole blood, isolated PBMCs, or DNA extracted from either of those sample types. Details on this clone: Its specific antigen is unknown. Base qualities were left out, and no much larger clone turns up one base away.

The germline V gene specifies SQVTM as CDR1 and ANQGSEA as CDR2. V is cut by 3 bases and J by 8 bases, and the space between the germline ends is 7 bases. The CDR3, from cysteine to phenylalanine, totals 11 residues. This entry keeps only the CDR3 DNA: 33 bases, framed from base 1. Beyond this particular receptor, the publication reports: How much clinical and demographic metadata was included differed by source and by participant, and the metadata was provided uncurated.

TCRbeta CDR3 regions were amplified from genomic DNA using the immunoSEQ Assay, a bias-controlled multiplex PCR. The paper's processing steps were these. Within the assay, amplification of reference gene primers was used to estimate how many nucleated cells each sample contained. To quantify the absolute abundance of each unique TCRbeta CDR3 rearrangement, sequence reads were collapsed and filtered. For each sample, productive Simpson clonality was calculated as the square root of Simpson's diversity index over productive rearrangements. This is the immuneACCESS table as TCRdb keeps it, with only in-frame sequences that have V and J called. A part of the clones is gone; compared with another copy, unresolved V genes explain less than half, and the rest is unexplained. That table supplies the V and J calls and clone size; D and trimming were determined from the DNA. Recorded for this sample are around 100,000 clones; 70% to 90% of them occurred a single time. Roughly 1.4% of the sample goes to the ten largest clones.

Sequenced input: peripheral blood. The source of this sequence is a man aged 35 to 55 with acute or convalescent COVID-19. Recombination linked TRBV29-1 to TRBJ1-4, with TRBD1 as a weak D call on 5 bases. In nucleotides, the sequence is TGCAGCGTTGACGGGGGGGAAAAACTGTTTTTT. The translation is CSVDGGEKLFF.